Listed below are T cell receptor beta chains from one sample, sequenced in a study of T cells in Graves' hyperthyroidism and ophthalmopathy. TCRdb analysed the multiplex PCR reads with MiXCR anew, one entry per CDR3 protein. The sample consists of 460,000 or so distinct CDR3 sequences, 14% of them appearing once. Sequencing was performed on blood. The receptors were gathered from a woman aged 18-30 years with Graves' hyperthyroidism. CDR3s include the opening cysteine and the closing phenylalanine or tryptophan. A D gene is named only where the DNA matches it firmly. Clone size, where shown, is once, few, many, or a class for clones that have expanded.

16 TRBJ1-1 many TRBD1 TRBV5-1 TGCGCCAGCAGCCCGAGCGGACAGGGAGTAGGGACTGAAGCTTTCTTT CASSPSGQGVGTEAFF
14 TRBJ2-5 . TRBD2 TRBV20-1 TGCAGTGCTAGAGGTGATCCGGGACTAGCGGCTCAGTACTTC CSARGDPGLAAQYF
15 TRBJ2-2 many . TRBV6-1 TGTGCCAGCAGTGCTCTAGCAGCGAACACCGGGGAGCTGTTTTTT CASSALAANTGELFF
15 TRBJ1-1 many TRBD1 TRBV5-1 TGCGCCAGCAGCTTGGAAGGGACAGGGGAAACTGAAGCTTTCTTT CASSLEGTGETEAFF
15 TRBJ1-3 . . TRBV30 TGTGCCTGGAGTGTTAGGGGACGCTCTGGAAACACCATATATTTT CAWSVRGRSGNTIYF
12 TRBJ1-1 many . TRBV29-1 TGCAGCGCCCCCGACCCGACAGCCGAAGCTTTCTTT CSAPDPTAEAFF
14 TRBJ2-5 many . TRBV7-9 TGTGCCAGCAGCGCTACAGAGGGGCAAGAGACCCAGTACTTC CASSATEGQETQYF
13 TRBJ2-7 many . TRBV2 TGTGCCAGCAGAGGCGGGCTTAACGACGAGCAGTACTTC CASRGGLNDEQYF
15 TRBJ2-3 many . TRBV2 TGTGCCAGCAGTGAATTTCGACTTTACACAGATACGCAGTATTTT CASSEFRLYTDTQYF
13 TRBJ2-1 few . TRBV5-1 TGTGCCAGCAGCTTAAAGGCCATGAATGAGCAGTTCTTC CASSLKAMNEQFF
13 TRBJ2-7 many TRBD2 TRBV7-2 TGTGCCAGCACAAAAGCGGGACTCTACGAGCAGTACTTC CASTKAGLYEQYF
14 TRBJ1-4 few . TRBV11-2 TGTGCCAGCAGCATCAGGGTTACTAATGAAAAACTGTTTTTT CASSIRVTNEKLFF
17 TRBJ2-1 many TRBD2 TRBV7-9 TGTGCCAGCAGCTTAGCGAAATATAGCGGGAGGGACAATGAGCAGTTCTTC CASSLAKYSGRDNEQFF
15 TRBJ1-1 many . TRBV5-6 TGTGCCAGCAGCGAGACGGACAGATTGAACACTGAAGCTTTCTTT CASSETDRLNTEAFF
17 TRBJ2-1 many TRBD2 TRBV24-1 TGTGCCACCAGTGATTTGTCGGGACTAGCGAGACCGAATGAGCAGTTCTTC CATSDLSGLARPNEQFF
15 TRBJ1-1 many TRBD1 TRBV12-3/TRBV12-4 TGTGCCAGCAGAGAGAGACAGGGCCCGAACACTGAAGCTTTCTTT CASRERQGPNTEAFF
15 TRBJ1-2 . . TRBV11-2 TGTGCCAGCAGAACTCAGGGGTCCGCTCTATATGGCTACACCTTC CASRTQGSALYGYTF
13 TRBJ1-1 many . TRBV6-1 TGTGCCAGCACCCCCGACTGGAACACTGAAGCTTTCTTT CASTPDWNTEAFF
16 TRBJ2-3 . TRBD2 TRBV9 TGTGCCAGCAGCGTAGAAGGCGGGAGAAGCACAGATACGCAGTATTTT CASSVEGGRSTDTQYF
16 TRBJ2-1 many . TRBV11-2 TGTGCCAGCAGCTTAGATAGGATAGTCTCCTACAATGAGCAGTTCTTC CASSLDRIVSYNEQFF
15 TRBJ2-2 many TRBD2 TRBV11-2 TGTGCCAGCAGCTCGGGACTAGCGGGATCCGGGGAGCTGTTTTTT CASSSGLAGSGELFF
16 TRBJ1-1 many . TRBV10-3 TGTGCCATCAGTGAATCTCGCGGGAAGGGGGGCACTGAAGCTTTCTTT CAISESRGKGGTEAFF
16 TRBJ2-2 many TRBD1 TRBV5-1 TGCGCCAGCAGCGTGGGACAGGGCGCGAACACCGGGGAGCTGTTTTTT CASSVGQGANTGELFF
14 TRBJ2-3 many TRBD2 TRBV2 TGTGCCAGCAGTGACGGGAGGAGAATAGATACGCAGTATTTT CASSDGRRIDTQYF
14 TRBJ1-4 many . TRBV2 TGTGCCAGCACTACCCGGACGAATAATGAAAAACTGTTTTTT CASTTRTNNEKLFF
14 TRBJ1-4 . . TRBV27 TGTGCCAGCAGCCCGGGTGCCATTAATGAAAAACTGTTTTTT CASSPGAINEKLFF
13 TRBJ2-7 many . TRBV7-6 TGTGCCAGCAGCTCCCCCGTTGGACCCGAGCAGTACTTC CASSSPVGPEQYF
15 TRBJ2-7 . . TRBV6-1 TGTGCCAGCAGTGAAAGGTTGTACAGGGAACACGAGCAGTACTTC CASSERLYREHEQYF
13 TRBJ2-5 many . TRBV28 TGTGCCAGCAGGATCCAGGGTCAAGAGACCCAGTACTTC CASRIQGQETQYF
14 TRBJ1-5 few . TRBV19 TGTGCCAGTACTCAGGGGACTAGCAATCAGCCCCAGCATTTT CASTQGTSNQPQHF
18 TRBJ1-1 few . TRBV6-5 TGTGCCAGCAGTTATTCTCTTGGGAGAAGGGGGATGAACACTGAAGCTTTCTTT CASSYSLGRRGMNTEAFF
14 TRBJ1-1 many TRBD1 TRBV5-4 TGTGCCAGCAGGCGACAGGGAACCAGGGGTGAAGCTTTCTTT CASRRQGTRGEAFF
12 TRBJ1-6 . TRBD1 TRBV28 TGTGCCAGCAGTGGACAGGTGCCACCCCTCTACTTT CASSGQVPPLYF
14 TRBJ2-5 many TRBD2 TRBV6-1 TGTGCCAGCACCAGAGCGGGAGTTGGGGAGACCCAGTACTTC CASTRAGVGETQYF
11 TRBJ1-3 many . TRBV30 TGTGCCCAATCCAATGGAAACACCATATATTTT CAQSNGNTIYF
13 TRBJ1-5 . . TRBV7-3 TGTGCCAGCAGCTACAACAGGGATCAGCCCCAGCATTTT CASSYNRDQPQHF
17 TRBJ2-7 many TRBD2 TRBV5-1 TGCGCCAGCAGCTTAGCTCTAGCGGGAGGTTCGTCCTACGAGCAGTACTTC CASSLALAGGSSYEQYF
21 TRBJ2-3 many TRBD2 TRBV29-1 TGCAGCGTTGTAGGAGTCGGACGAGGGACTAGCGGATCGACTAGCACAGATACGCAGTATTTT CSVVGVGRGTSGSTSTDTQYF
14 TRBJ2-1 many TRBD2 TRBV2 TGTGCCAGCCAGCCCCCGGGAGGGCCGAATGAGCAGTTCTTC CASQPPGGPNEQFF
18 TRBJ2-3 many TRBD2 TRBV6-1 TGTGCCAGCAGGACCAGGGCGGGAGGGCCGCGTCGGACAGATACGCAGTATTTT CASRTRAGGPRRTDTQYF
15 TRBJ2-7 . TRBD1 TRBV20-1 TGCAGTGCACTGACAGGGGGCTCAGGTTCCCACGAGCAGTACTTC CSALTGGSGSHEQYF
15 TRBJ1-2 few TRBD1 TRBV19 TGTGCCAGTAGTCCTCGAGGGGACAGGAACTATGGCTACACCTTC CASSPRGDRNYGYTF
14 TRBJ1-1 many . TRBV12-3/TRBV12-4 TGTGCCAGCAGTTTACAGGGGCGGGTCACTGAAGCTTTCTTT CASSLQGRVTEAFF
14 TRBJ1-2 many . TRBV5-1 TGCGCCAGCAGCTTGCGATACCTAGGTGGAGGCTACACCTTC CASSLRYLGGGYTF
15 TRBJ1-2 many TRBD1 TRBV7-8 TGTGCCAGCAGCCATCGGGGGACAGGGGACTATGGCTACACCTTC CASSHRGTGDYGYTF
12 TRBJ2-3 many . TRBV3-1 TGTGCCAGCACCCAGGGCGGGGATACGCAGTATTTT CASTQGGDTQYF
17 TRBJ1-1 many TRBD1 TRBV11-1 TGTGCCAGCAGCCCACCGGGACAGGGTGGACCGGGCACTGAAGCTTTCTTT CASSPPGQGGPGTEAFF
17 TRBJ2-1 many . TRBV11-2 TGTGCCAGCAGCTTTTTTCCCCGGGACTCCCACGACAATGAGCAGTTCTTC CASSFFPRDSHDNEQFF
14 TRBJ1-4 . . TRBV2 TGTGCCAGCCGATACCGGGGAAATAATGAAAAACCGTTTTTT CASRYRGNNEKPFF
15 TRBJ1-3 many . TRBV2 TGTGCCAGCAGTGAGCTCCGTTTCTCTGGAAACACCATATATTTT CASSELRFSGNTIYF
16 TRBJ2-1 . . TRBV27 TGTGCCAGCAGTTTATCTCTCATTGCCCTATACAATGAGCAGTTCTTC CASSLSLIALYNEQFF
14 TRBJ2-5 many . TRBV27 TGTGCCAGCAGTCGGGGGACCACCACAGAGACCCAGTACTTC CASSRGTTTETQYF
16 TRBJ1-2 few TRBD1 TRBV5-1 TGCGCCAGCAGCTCCACCGGGACAGAGTCGTCTTTCGGCTACACCTTC CASSSTGTESSFGYTF